The 29 T cell receptor beta chains in this list originate from one sample, sequenced in a study of shared T cell receptors in the human thymus. This table comes from immunoSEQ multiplex PCR, and its TCRdb copy is limited to in-frame clones, with some not included. The sample consists of hundreds of thousands of clones, over 75% of them appearing once. These data were likewise used in another study, on human thymus T cells.

The sequenced material came from thymocytes. Source of these receptors: a boy in the first two years of life with a congenital heart defect.

CDR3 nucleotides: TGTGCCAGCAGCTTAGTGGGAGGAGTCGACTATGAGTACGAGCAGTACTTC. Translating gives CASSLVGGVDYEYEQYF. The chain combines TRBV7-9 with TRBJ2-7, with D possibly matching TRBD2 (6 bases). The V end lost 1 base, the J end lost 4 bases, and 20 bases lay between the germline ends. Germline CDR1 and CDR2: SEHNR and FQNEAQ (reference sequence). The CDR3 loop spans 17 amino acids.

The chain recombines TRBV2 with TRBJ1-1; TRBD1 agrees at 9 bases. This CDR3 has 13 residues. From germline, CDR1 is SNHLY and CDR2 FYNNEI. V lost 6 bases to trimming and J lost 6 bases; unmatched junction nucleotides: 5. The CDR3: CASRPGQGPEAFF. The CDR3 DNA reads as TGTGCCAGCAGACCGGGACAGGGCCCTGAAGCTTTCTTT.

This sequence joins TRBV18 and TRBJ2-5; D might be TRBD1 (6 bases). This CDR3 comprises 16 residues. Germline CDR1 is KGHSH and CDR2 is LQKENI. Trimming pared 5 bases from V and 1 base from J, leaving 17 bases between. CDR3 nucleotides: TGTGCCAGCTCATCACTGTCCGGGACACCCCAAGAGACCCAGTACTTC. Protein: CASSSLSGTPQETQYF.

The J gene is TRBJ2-4, the V gene TRBV20-1; D is uncertain. CDR3 length: 11 amino acids. Germline lookup yields CDR1 DFQATT and CDR2 SNEGSKA (reference sequence). V lost 6 bases to trimming and J lost 4 bases, with 7 bases between them. The CDR3 DNA reads TGCAGTGCCGCCAGTAAAAACATTCAGTACTTC. Its translation is CSAASKNIQYF.

CDR3 in amino acids: CASSPTSGKLYEQYF. The DNA for the CDR3 is TGTGCCAGCAGCCCGACTAGCGGGAAACTCTACGAGCAGTACTTC. The chain combines TRBV11-2 with TRBJ2-7; 11 positions agree with TRBD2. CDR1 and CDR2 (germline): SGHAT, FQNNGV. The CDR3 spans 15 residues. The junction had 6 bases not matched to a gene; V was cut back by 5 bases and J by 3 bases.

Only one count was recorded for this clone. CDR3 bases: TGCGCCAGCAGCAGACGCAGGGAAGGGTCCTACAATGAGCAGTTCTTC. Translating it yields CASSRRREGSYNEQFF. The chain links TRBV4-3 to TRBJ2-1, with D maybe TRBD1 (5 bases). V dropped 5 bases and J dropped 1 base, with 15 bases sitting between them. Germline V gene data show CDR1 as LGHNA and CDR2 as YSLEER. This CDR3 is 16 amino acids long.

V is TRBV5-1 and J is TRBJ2-1; the D gene is possibly TRBD1 (5 bases). The CDR3 is 18 residues long. The germline gives CDR1 SGHRS, CDR2 YFSETQ. V gave up 2 bases and J gave up 8 bases, with 26 bases separating them. The CDR3 DNA is TGCGCCAGCAGCTTTAGGTTGGTGGAAGGGGTTCAATGGGATGAGCAGTTCTTC. The encoded protein is CASSFRLVEGVQWDEQFF.

The chain couples TRBV29-1 to TRBJ2-7; 11 bases align to TRBD1. Trimming at V came to 4 bases and at J to 7 bases, leaving 12 bases not matched to a gene. Germline loops: CDR1 SQVTM, CDR2 ANQGSEA. The CDR3 has 15 amino acids. CDR3 residues: CSVGPPGQGVGEQYF. The CDR3 nucleotides read TGCAGCGTTGGTCCTCCGGGACAGGGGGTTGGGGAGCAGTACTTC.

The genes are TRBV7-6 and TRBJ2-5; TRBD1 agrees at 7 bases. The J segment lost 1 base and the V segment lost 5 bases, leaving 4 bases of the junction unmatched. Germline lookup yields CDR1 SGHVS and CDR2 FNYEAQ. CDR3 length: 14 amino acids. CDR3 DNA: TGTGCCAGCAGCCCAGGGACAGCCCAAGAGACCCAGTACTTC. Its protein product is CASSPGTAQETQYF. Variable domain in full (rest from reference TRBV7-6 and TRBJ2-5): GAGVSQSPRYKVTKRGQDVALRCDPISGHVSLYWYRQALGQGPEFLTYFNYEAQQDKSGLPNDRFSAERPEGSISTLTIQRTEQRDSAMYRCASSPGTAQETQYFGPGTRLLVL.

There are a few counts of this clone. The V gene is TRBV4-3, the J gene TRBJ1-5; 9 nucleotides match TRBD1. Losses at the gene ends were 4 bases for V and 4 bases for J; bases not matched to a gene: 5. This CDR3 region has 15 residues. Germline V gene lookup returns CDR1 LGHNA and CDR2 YSLEER. The CDR3 coding sequence is TGCGCCAGCAGCCGAAACAGGGGGCGGAATCAGCCCCAGCATTTT. This sequence encodes CASSRNRGRNQPQHF.

The genes are TRBV6-1 and TRBJ2-1; TRBD1 agrees at 9 bases. The CDR3 spans 14 residues. Germline trimming cut 6 bases from V and 2 bases from J; bases unmatched to any gene: 2. CDR1 and CDR2 from the germline V gene are MNHNS and SASEGT. CDR3 DNA sequence: TGTGCCAGCAGCCACAGGGGGCCCTACAATGAGCAGTTCTTC. Its protein product is CASSHRGPYNEQFF.

V and J are TRBV4-3 and TRBJ1-1; D gene unclear. Deletions cut 0 bases from V and 1 base from J, with 15 bases between. Germline lookup yields CDR1 LGHNA and CDR2 YSLEER. The CDR3 contains 17 residues. CDR3 protein: CASSQDYEGHKNTEAFF. The CDR3 DNA is TGCGCCAGCAGCCAAGATTATGAGGGTCACAAGAACACTGAAGCTTTCTTT.

The table lists this clone with a count of one. The chain uses TRBV4-3 and TRBJ2-2, with TRBD2 identical over 7 bases. V was pared by 1 base and J by 14 bases, with 16 bases of the junction left unmatched. Germline assignment: CDR1 LGHNA and CDR2 YSLEER. The CDR3 covers 16 residues. The CDR3 DNA follows: TGCGCCAGCAGCCAAGCCCTAGCGGCGCCCCCGGTTCGACTGTTTTTT. It yields the protein CASSQALAAPPVRLFF.

V gene TRBV7-6 combines with J gene TRBJ2-5, with 14 bases aligning to TRBD2. Germline V gene sequence: CDR1 SGHVS, CDR2 FNYEAQ. J lost 8 bases, V lost 1 base, and 12 bases had no gene match. The CDR3 is 18 amino acids. The CDR3 here is CASSLGDGTSGSLRTQYF. The CDR3 region has the DNA TGTGCCAGCAGCTTAGGAGACGGGACTAGCGGGAGTCTCAGAACCCAGTACTTC.

The chain employs TRBV5-4 and TRBJ2-1; 10 nucleotides line up with TRBD2. Germline V gene lookup returns CDR1 SGHNT and CDR2 YYREEE (reference sequence). The ends lost 6 bases at V and 5 bases at J; junction bases unmatched: 14. CDR3 size: 17 residues. The CDR3 DNA is TGTGCCAGCATGAGGACTAGCGGCCCACCACTCGACAATGAGCAGTTCTTC. Translating gives CASMRTSGPPLDNEQFF.

This chain links TRBV9 with TRBJ2-3; weak D call: TRBD1 (6 bases). The V gene lost 0 bases and the J gene lost 7 bases, with 18 bases spanning the gap. This CDR3 comprises 16 residues. CDR1 and CDR2 from the germline V gene are SGDLS and YYNGEE. CDR3 sequence (DNA): TGTGCCAGCAGCGTAGGAGTTCAGGGTGGGACAAATACGCAGTATTTT. Translating gives CASSVGVQGGTNTQYF.

The V and J genes are TRBV6-5 and TRBJ1-2; D remains ambiguous. Germline V gives CDR1 MNHEY, CDR2 SVGAGI. V dropped 5 bases and J dropped 2 bases, with 12 bases sitting between them. The CDR3 contains 14 residues. The CDR3 reads CASSPNIQNYGYTF. In DNA form, the CDR3 reads TGTGCCAGCAGTCCGAACATACAAAACTATGGCTACACCTTC.

The chain has TRBV9 and TRBJ1-3; perhaps TRBD1 as D (5 bases). The CDR3 covers 17 residues. With 3 bases removed from V and 0 bases from J, the gap between germline ends came to 16 bases. Germline V gene sequence: CDR1 SGDLS, CDR2 YYNGEE. This chain's CDR3 is CASSAGQGVFSGNTIYF. CDR3 in DNA: TGTGCCAGCAGCGCGGGCCAAGGGGTATTCTCTGGAAACACCATATATTTT.

The chain has TRBV7-3 and TRBJ1-1, with D perhaps matching TRBD1 (5 bases). This CDR3 spans 14 amino acids. Trimming removed 5 bases from V and 3 bases from J, with 13 bases in between. Germline V gene data show CDR1 as SGHTA and CDR2 as FQGTGA. The CDR3 region is CASSLEGNDTEAFF. CDR3 nucleotides: TGTGCCAGCAGCCTGGAGGGGAATGACACTGAAGCTTTCTTT.

This clone was counted a single time. The chain couples TRBV5-1 to TRBJ1-3, with 10 positions matching TRBD1. Trimming cost V 4 bases and J 2 bases; bases outside gene matches: 3. From germline, CDR1 is SGHRS and CDR2 YFSETQ. This CDR3 region has 15 residues. Written as DNA, the CDR3 is TGCGCCAGCAGCCCAGGGACAGGGGCTGGAAACACCATATATTTT. Translating gives CASSPGTGAGNTIYF.

This clone was seen a single time. The rearrangement joins TRBV4-1 to TRBJ2-5, with TRBD2 matching 9 bases. V gave up 0 bases and J gave up 3 bases; unmatched junction bases: 11. Looked up from germline, CDR1 is MGHRA and CDR2 is YSYEKL. This CDR3 region has 18 residues. The CDR3 spells CASSQEWGTGLAKETQYF. The CDR3 nucleotides are TGCGCCAGCAGCCAAGAGTGGGGAACGGGACTAGCAAAAGAGACCCAGTACTTC.

The rearrangement uses TRBV27 and TRBJ2-2, with D uncertain. The length of the CDR3 is 15 residues. The ends were cut back, 4 bases at V and 0 bases at J, with 9 bases in the middle. Per the germline V gene, CDR1 is MNHEY and CDR2 is SMNVEV (reference sequence). CDR3 nucleotide sequence: TGTGCCAGCAGTTATAGACTCTCGAACACCGGGGAGCTGTTTTTT. Amino acids: CASSYRLSNTGELFF.

This chain joins TRBV18 and TRBJ1-3; 9 nucleotides agree with TRBD1. With 5 bases clipped from V and 0 bases from J, the junction kept 14 bases outside the gene matches. This CDR3 is built from 19 residues. Looked up from germline, CDR1 is KGHSH and CDR2 is LQKENI. The CDR3 reads CASSRGQGIERNSGNTIYF. The CDR3 DNA sequence: TGTGCCAGCTCAAGGGGACAGGGAATAGAAAGGAACTCTGGAAACACCATATATTTT.

V is TRBV2 and J is TRBJ2-3; 8 bases map to TRBD2. The V gene's germline CDR1 is SNHLY and CDR2 FYNNEI. Trimming took 6 bases from V and 2 from J; bases not matched to a gene: 7. This CDR3 region has 15 residues. The CDR3 region is CASRAGTSLTDTQYF. The CDR3 region has the DNA TGTGCCAGCAGGGCCGGGACTAGTCTCACAGATACGCAGTATTTT.

This chain uses TRBV7-9 with TRBJ1-2, with 10 bases identical to TRBD1. This CDR3 is 15 amino acids long. After removal of 1 base from V and 2 bases from J, the junction contained 1 base not matched to a gene. Germline CDR1 is SEHNR and CDR2 is FQNEAQ (reference sequence). CDR3 protein: CASSLGDRGNYGYTF. CDR3 in DNA: TGTGCCAGCAGCTTAGGGGACAGGGGAAACTATGGCTACACCTTC.

This chain connects TRBV7-2 to TRBJ2-5, with 8 bases matching TRBD1. Germline CDR1 SGHTA, CDR2 FQGNSA. The CDR3 spans 16 residues. The V and J ends lost 5 bases and 2 bases, in that order; junction bases with no gene match: 10. The DNA of the CDR3 is TGTGCCAGCAGCCCGCGGAAGGGACAGGCACAAGAGACCCAGTACTTC. Translation: CASSPRKGQAQETQYF.

This sequence joins TRBV19 and TRBJ1-5; 8 bases map to TRBD1. J lost 4 bases, V lost 4 bases, and 18 bases had no gene match. The V gene's germline CDR1 is LNHDA and CDR2 SQIVND (reference sequence). The CDR3 runs 19 residues. The CDR3 nucleotides are TGTGCCAGTAGTAAACCCAGACCAGGGGGCGGGAAAGGGAATCAGCCCCAGCATTTT. Translating it yields CASSKPRPGGGKGNQPQHF.

This clone came up once. This chain joins TRBV9 and TRBJ1-2; TRBD1 agrees at 7 bases. CDR1 and CDR2 (germline): SGDLS, YYNGEE. The trim removed 7 bases at V and 0 bases at J, leaving 9 bases unmatched. There are 15 residues in the CDR3. The CDR3 protein is CASGSEGATNYGYTF. The CDR3 coding sequence is TGTGCCAGCGGTTCAGAGGGGGCGACTAACTATGGCTACACCTTC. Full variable domain (outside the CDR3, taken from reference TRBV9 and TRBJ1-2): DSGVTQTPKHLITATGQRVTLRCSPRSGDLSVYWYQQSLDQGLQFLIQYYNGEERAKGNILERFSAQQFPDLHSELNLSSLELGDSALYFCASGSEGATNYGYTFGSGTRLTVV.

This rearrangement joins TRBV2 to TRBJ2-7, with 10 bases identical to TRBD1. The germline CDR1 and CDR2 sequences are SNHLY and FYNNEI. The CDR3 sequence is 15 residues long. J lost 5 bases, V lost 8 bases, and 12 bases had no gene match. The CDR3 is CASWENGTGADEQYF. In DNA, the CDR3 is TGTGCCAGCTGGGAGAACGGGACAGGGGCGGACGAGCAGTACTTC.